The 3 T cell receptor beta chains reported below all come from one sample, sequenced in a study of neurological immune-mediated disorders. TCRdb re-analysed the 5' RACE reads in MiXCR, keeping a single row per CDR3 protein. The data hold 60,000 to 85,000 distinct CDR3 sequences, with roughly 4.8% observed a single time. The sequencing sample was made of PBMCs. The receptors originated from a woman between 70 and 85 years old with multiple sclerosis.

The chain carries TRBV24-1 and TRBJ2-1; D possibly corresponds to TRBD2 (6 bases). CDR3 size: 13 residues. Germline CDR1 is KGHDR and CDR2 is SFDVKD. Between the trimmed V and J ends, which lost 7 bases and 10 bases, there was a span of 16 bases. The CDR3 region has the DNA TGTGCCACCAGACCCACTTTTGGGGGGGAGCAGTTCTTC. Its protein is CATRPTFGGEQFF.

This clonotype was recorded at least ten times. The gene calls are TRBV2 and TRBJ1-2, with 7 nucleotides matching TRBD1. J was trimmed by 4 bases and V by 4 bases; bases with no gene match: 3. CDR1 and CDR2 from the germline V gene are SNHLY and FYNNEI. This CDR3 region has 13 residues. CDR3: CASSGDSLYGYTF. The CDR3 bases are TGTGCCAGCAGTGGGGACAGCCTCTATGGCTACACCTTC.

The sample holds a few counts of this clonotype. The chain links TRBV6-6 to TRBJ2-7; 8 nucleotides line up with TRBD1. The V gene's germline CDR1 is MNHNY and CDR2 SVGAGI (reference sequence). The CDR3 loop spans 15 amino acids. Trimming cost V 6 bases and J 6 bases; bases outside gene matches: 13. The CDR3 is CASSNLDRDGGEQYF. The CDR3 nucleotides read TGTGCCAGCAGCAACCTGGACAGGGATGGTGGCGAGCAGTACTTC.